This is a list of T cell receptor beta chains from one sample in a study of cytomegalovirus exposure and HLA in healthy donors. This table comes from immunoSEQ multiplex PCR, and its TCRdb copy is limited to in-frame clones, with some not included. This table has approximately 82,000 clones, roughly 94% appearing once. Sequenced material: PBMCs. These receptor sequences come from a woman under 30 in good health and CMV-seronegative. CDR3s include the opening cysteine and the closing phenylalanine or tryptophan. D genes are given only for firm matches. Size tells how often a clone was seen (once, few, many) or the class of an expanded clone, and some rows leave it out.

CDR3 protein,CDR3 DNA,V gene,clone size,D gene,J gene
CASSSYYATNEKLFF,TGTGCCAGCAGTTCCTACTATGCAACTAATGAAAAACTGTTTTTT,TRBV6-5,-,-,TRBJ1-4
CASGWTGDTGELFF,TGTGCCAGCGGGTGGACAGGGGACACCGGGGAGCTGTTTTTT,TRBV2,-,TRBD1,TRBJ2-2
CASSSPGLAAYEQYF,TGTGCCAGCAGTTCCCCCGGACTAGCGGCGTACGAGCAGTACTTC,TRBV6-5,-,TRBD2,TRBJ2-7
CASSGSRDWVTGEKLFF,TGTGCCAGCAGCGGCTCCAGGGACTGGGTAACGGGTGAAAAACTGTTTTTT,TRBV21-1,once,-,TRBJ1-4
CASRTGTGSYEQYF,TGTGCCAGCAGGACCGGGACAGGGTCGTACGAGCAGTACTTC,TRBV7-9,-,TRBD1,TRBJ2-7
CASSLYGGAQDNTF,TGTGCCAGCAGCTTATACGGAGGGGCGCAGGACAACACCTTC,TRBV7-2,-,-,TRBJ1-2
CASSQEKRRGLNTGELFF,TGTGCCAGCAGCCAAGAGAAAAGGCGGGGGCTGAACACCGGGGAGCTGTTTTTT,TRBV14,-,-,TRBJ2-2
CASSFSGNTIYF,TGTGCCAGCAGCTTCAGTGGAAACACCATATATTTT,TRBV7-6,-,-,TRBJ1-3
CASSLRQGNGETQYF,TGCGCCAGCAGCTTGAGGCAGGGGAATGGAGAGACCCAGTACTTC,TRBV5-1,-,-,TRBJ2-5
CASQPLLGRGRHSNQPQHF,TGTGCCAGTCAACCCCTCTTGGGCAGGGGGAGGCATAGCAATCAGCCCCAGCATTTT,TRBV19,-,TRBD1,TRBJ1-5
CASSARGTGSYSEAFF,TGTGCCAGCAGCGCGAGGGGAACAGGGAGTTACTCTGAAGCTTTCTTT,TRBV9,-,-,TRBJ1-1
CSVDREQYF,TGCAGCGTTGATCGCGAGCAGTACTTC,TRBV29-1,-,-,TRBJ2-7
CASGGRISGANVLTF,TGTGCCAGCGGAGGCCGGATCTCTGGGGCCAACGTCCTGACTTTC,TRBV28,-,-,TRBJ2-6
CASREDRTLNQPQHF,TGTGCCAGTAGGGAGGACAGGACACTCAATCAGCCCCAGCATTTT,TRBV19,-,TRBD1,TRBJ1-5
CASSLFSSGYNEQFF,TGTGCCAGCAGTTTATTTTCTAGCGGCTACAATGAGCAGTTCTTC,TRBV28,-,TRBD2,TRBJ2-1
CASSEKGGYGYTF,TGTGCCAGCAGCGAAAAAGGGGGTTATGGCTACACCTTC,TRBV2,-,-,TRBJ1-2
CASTRTNSGGTGELFF,TGTGCCAGCACGAGGACGAATAGCGGGGGCACCGGGGAGCTGTTTTTT,TRBV7-9,-,TRBD2,TRBJ2-2
CASSLGQNSGYTF,TGTGCCAGCAGCTTAGGCCAGAATAGCGGCTACACCTTC,TRBV7-2,-,-,TRBJ1-2
CASSLGDRGNTEAFF,TGTGCCAGCAGCTTAGGCGACAGGGGGAACACTGAAGCTTTCTTT,TRBV7-6,-,TRBD1,TRBJ1-1
CASSLPLAGQETQYF,TGTGCCAGCAGCTTACCCTTAGCGGGGCAAGAGACCCAGTACTTC,TRBV5-4,-,TRBD2,TRBJ2-5
CAIGRTSEEQFF,TGTGCCATCGGGCGGACTAGCGAGGAGCAGTTCTTC,TRBV10-3,-,TRBD2,TRBJ2-1
CASSATFHYDYTF,TGTGCCAGCAGCGCCACTTTCCACTATGACTACACCTTC,TRBV9,-,-,TRBJ1-2
CASSGTPGQGDRYTF,TGTGCCAGCAGCGGAACTCCGGGACAGGGCGATCGCTACACCTTC,TRBV5-5,-,TRBD1,TRBJ1-2
CASSPSRSGRASEQFF,TGTGCCAGCAGCCCCTCTCGAAGCGGGAGAGCTAGTGAGCAGTTCTTC,TRBV7-6,-,TRBD2,TRBJ2-1
CASSQGGEVPYNEQFF,TGTGCCAGCAGCCAAGGGGGGGAGGTCCCCTACAATGAGCAGTTCTTC,TRBV9,once,-,TRBJ2-1
CASSQDREIYNEQFF,TGCGCCAGCAGCCAAGACAGGGAAATTTACAATGAGCAGTTCTTC,TRBV4-3,-,-,TRBJ2-1
CASSGKGAANEKLFF,TGTGCCAGCAGTGGCAAGGGGGCGGCTAATGAAAAACTGTTTTTT,TRBV6-1,-,TRBD1,TRBJ1-4
CASSQGLFRGSNQPQHF,TGCGCCAGCAGCCAAGGTCTGTTCCGGGGGAGCAATCAGCCCCAGCATTTT,TRBV4-3,few,-,TRBJ1-5
CASSQDGQDSYNEQFF,TGCGCCAGCAGCCAAGATGGTCAAGACAGCTACAATGAGCAGTTCTTC,TRBV4-1,-,-,TRBJ2-1
CASSLGGRFYHRSIETQYF,TGTGCCAGCAGTTTAGGTGGCAGATTTTACCACAGATCGATAGAGACCCAGTACTTC,TRBV28,-,-,TRBJ2-5
CASVGTSGRTVTGELFF,TGTGCCAGCGTTGGGACTAGCGGGAGGACCGTGACCGGGGAGCTGTTTTTT,TRBV28,-,TRBD2,TRBJ2-2
CASRVAGGYNEQFF,TGCGCCAGCAGGGTGGCGGGGGGCTACAATGAGCAGTTCTTC,TRBV5-1,-,TRBD2,TRBJ2-1
CASSLWGGAGTDTQYF,TGCGCCAGCAGCTTGTGGGGGGGCGCAGGCACAGATACGCAGTATTTT,TRBV5-1,few,-,TRBJ2-3
CASSLERGLVYNEQFF,TGCGCCAGCAGCTTGGAGCGGGGTCTAGTCTACAATGAGCAGTTCTTC,TRBV5-1,-,TRBD2,TRBJ2-1
CASSLPPGGFYNEQFF,TGTGCCAGCAGCTTACCCCCGGGAGGGTTCTACAATGAGCAGTTCTTC,TRBV7-2,-,TRBD2,TRBJ2-1
CASSVGAPGTQYF,TGTGCCAGCAGCGTAGGGGCCCCCGGTACGCAGTATTTT,TRBV9,once,-,TRBJ2-3
CASSQAMTGGSQREQFF,TGCGCCAGCAGCCAAGCCATGACAGGGGGATCCCAACGTGAGCAGTTCTTC,TRBV4-3,-,TRBD1,TRBJ2-1
CASSQTWTALNEKLFF,TGCGCCAGCAGCCAAACCTGGACAGCTCTTAATGAAAAACTGTTTTTT,TRBV4-1,-,-,TRBJ1-4
CASSVGQGSTEAFF,TGTGCCAGCAGCGTGGGACAGGGAAGCACTGAAGCTTTCTTT,TRBV9,-,TRBD1,TRBJ1-1
CASSLGVPTGGYEKLFF,TGTGCCAGCAGCTTGGGGGTCCCGACAGGGGGGTATGAAAAACTGTTTTTT,TRBV5-6,once,TRBD1,TRBJ1-4